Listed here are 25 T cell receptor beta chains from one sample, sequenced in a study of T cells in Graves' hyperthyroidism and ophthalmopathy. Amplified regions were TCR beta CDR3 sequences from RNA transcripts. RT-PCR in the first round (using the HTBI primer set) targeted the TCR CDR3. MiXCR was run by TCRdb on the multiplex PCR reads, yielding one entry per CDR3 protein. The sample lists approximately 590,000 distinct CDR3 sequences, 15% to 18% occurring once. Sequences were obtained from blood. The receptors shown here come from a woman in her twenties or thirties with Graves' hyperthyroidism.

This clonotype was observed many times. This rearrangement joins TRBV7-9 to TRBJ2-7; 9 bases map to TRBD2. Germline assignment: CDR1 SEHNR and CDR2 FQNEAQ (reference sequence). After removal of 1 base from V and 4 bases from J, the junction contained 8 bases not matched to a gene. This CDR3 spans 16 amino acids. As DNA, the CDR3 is TGTGCCAGCAGCTTAGGGTCTAGCGGGACCGGGTACGAGCAGTACTTC. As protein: CASSLGSSGTGYEQYF.

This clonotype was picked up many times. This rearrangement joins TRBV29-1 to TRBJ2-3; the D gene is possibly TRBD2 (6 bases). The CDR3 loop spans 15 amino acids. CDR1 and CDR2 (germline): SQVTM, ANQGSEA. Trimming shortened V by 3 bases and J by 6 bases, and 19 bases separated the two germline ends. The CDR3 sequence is CSVEEGFGPRDTQYF. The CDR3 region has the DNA TGCAGCGTTGAGGAGGGATTTGGGCCCAGGGATACGCAGTATTTT.

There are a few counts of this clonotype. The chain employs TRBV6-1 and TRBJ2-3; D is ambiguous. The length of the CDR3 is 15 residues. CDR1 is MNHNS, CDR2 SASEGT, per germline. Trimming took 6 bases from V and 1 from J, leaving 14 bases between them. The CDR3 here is CASRSYNRGTDTQYF. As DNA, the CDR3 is TGTGCCAGCAGATCCTACAACCGAGGCACAGATACGCAGTATTTT.

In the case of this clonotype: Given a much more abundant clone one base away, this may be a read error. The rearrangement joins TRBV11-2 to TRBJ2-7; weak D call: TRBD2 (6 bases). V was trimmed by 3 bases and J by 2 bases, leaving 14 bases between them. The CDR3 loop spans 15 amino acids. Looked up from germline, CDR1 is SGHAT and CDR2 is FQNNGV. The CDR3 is CASSFAGGIAYEQYF. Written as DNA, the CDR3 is TGTGCCAGCAGCTTTGCTGGCGGGATAGCCTACGAGCAGTACTTC. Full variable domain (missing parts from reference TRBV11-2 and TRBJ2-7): EAGVAQSPRYKIIEKRQSVAFWCNPISGHATLYWYQQILGQGPKLLIQFQNNGVVDDSQLPKDRFSAERLKGVDSTLKIQPAKLEDSAVYLCASSFAGGIAYEQYFGPGTRLTVT.

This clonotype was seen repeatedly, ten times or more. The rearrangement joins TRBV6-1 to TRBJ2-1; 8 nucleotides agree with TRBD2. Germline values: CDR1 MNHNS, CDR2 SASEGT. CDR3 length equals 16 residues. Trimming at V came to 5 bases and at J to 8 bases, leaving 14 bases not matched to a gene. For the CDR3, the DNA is TGTGCCAGCAGTTCCCCCTCGTTTACTAGCGGCGATGAGCAGTTCTTC. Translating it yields CASSSPSFTSGDEQFF.

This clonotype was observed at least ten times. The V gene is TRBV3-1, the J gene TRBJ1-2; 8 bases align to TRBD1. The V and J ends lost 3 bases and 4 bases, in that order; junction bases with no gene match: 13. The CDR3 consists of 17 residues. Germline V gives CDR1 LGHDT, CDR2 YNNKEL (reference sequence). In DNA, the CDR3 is TGTGCCAGCAGCCATCCCTCGGACAGGGCGAGGGGCTATGGCTACACCTTC. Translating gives CASSHPSDRARGYGYTF.

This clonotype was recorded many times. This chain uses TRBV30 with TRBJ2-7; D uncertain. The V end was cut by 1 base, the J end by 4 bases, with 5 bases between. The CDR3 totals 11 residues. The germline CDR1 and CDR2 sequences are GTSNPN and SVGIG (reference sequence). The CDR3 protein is CAWSGQYEQYF. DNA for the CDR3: TGTGCCTGGAGTGGGCAGTACGAGCAGTACTTC.

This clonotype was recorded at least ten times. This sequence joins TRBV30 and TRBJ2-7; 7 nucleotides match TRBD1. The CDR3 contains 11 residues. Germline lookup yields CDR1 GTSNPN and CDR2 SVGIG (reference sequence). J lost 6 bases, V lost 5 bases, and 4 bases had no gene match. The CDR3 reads CAWDTGVEQYF. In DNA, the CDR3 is TGTGCCTGGGATACAGGGGTCGAGCAGTACTTC.

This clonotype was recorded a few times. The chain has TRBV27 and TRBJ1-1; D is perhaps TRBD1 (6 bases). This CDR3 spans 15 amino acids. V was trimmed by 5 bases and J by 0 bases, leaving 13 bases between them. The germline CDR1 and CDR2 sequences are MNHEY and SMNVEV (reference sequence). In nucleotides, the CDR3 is TGTGCCAGCAGTCTCTACAGGGCCATGAACACTGAAGCTTTCTTT. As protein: CASSLYRAMNTEAFF.

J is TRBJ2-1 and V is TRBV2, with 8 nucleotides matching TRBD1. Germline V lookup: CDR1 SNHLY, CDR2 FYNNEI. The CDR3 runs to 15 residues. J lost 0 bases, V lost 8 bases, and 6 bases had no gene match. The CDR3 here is CASQGTGNSYNEQFF. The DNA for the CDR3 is TGTGCCAGCCAGGGGACAGGTAACTCCTACAATGAGCAGTTCTTC.

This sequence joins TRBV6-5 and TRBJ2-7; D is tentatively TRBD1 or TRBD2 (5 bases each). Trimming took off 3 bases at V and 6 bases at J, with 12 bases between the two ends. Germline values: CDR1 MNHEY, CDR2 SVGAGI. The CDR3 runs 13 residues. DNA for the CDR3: TGTGCCAGCAGTTATAGAGGGGACCTCGAGCAGTACTTC. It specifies CASSYRGDLEQYF.

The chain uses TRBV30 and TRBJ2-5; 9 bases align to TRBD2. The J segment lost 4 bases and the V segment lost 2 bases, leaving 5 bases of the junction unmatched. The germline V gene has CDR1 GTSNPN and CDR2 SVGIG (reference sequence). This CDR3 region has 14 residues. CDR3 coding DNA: TGTGCCTGGAGTCTGGCGGGAGGGCTAGAGACCCAGTACTTC. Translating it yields CAWSLAGGLETQYF.

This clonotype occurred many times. This chain's CDR3 is CASRLNTGQRLTKNIQYF. The CDR3 DNA sequence: TGTGCCAGCAGACTAAATACGGGACAGAGATTAACCAAAAACATTCAGTACTTC. This rearrangement joins TRBV28 to TRBJ2-4; 7 bases match TRBD1. CDR1 and CDR2 from the germline V gene are MDHEN and SYDVKM. The CDR3 has 18 residues. After removal of 6 bases from V and 2 bases from J, the junction contained 16 bases not matched to a gene.

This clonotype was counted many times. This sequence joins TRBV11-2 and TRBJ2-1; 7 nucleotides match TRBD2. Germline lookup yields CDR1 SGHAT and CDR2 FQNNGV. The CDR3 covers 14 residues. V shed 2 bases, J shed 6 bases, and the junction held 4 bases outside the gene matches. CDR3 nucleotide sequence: TGTGCCAGCAGCTTACTCAGGACTAGCAATGAGCAGTTCTTC. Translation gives CASSLLRTSNEQFF.

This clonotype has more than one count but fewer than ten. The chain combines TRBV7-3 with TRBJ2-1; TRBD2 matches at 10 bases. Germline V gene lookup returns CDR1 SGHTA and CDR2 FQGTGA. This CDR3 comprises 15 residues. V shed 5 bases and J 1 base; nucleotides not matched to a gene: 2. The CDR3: CASSGSGRSYNEQFF. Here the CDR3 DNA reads TGTGCCAGCAGCGGTAGCGGGAGGTCCTACAATGAGCAGTTCTTC. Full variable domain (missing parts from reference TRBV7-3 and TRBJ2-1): GAGVSQTPSNKVTEKGKYVELRCDPISGHTALYWYRQSLGQGPEFLIYFQGTGAADDSGLPNDRFFAVRPEGSVSTLKIQRTERGDSAVYLCASSGSGRSYNEQFFGPGTRLTVL.

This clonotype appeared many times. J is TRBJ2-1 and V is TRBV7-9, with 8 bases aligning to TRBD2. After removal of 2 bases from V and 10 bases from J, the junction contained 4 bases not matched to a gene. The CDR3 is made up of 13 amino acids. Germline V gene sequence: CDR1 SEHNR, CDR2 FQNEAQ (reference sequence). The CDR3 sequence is CASSLSGRREQFF. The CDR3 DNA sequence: TGTGCCAGCAGCTTAAGCGGGAGAAGGGAGCAGTTCTTC. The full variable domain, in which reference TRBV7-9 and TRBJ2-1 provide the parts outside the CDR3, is DTGVSQNPRHKITKRGQNVTFRCDPISEHNRLYWYRQTLGQGPEFLTYFQNEAQLEKSRLLSDRFSAERPKGSFSTLEIQRTEQGDSAMYLCASSLSGRREQFFGPGTRLTVL.

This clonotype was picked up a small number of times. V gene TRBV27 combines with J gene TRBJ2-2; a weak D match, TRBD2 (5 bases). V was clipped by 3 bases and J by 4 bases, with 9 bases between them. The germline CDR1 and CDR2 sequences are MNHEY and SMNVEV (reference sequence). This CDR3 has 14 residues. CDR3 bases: TGTGCCAGCAGTTTTAGGGAGTCCACCGGGGAGCTGTTTTTT. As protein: CASSFRESTGELFF.

The CDR3 sequence: CASSQNAGVSTDTQYF. The CDR3 bases are TGCGCCAGCAGCCAAAACGCGGGAGTCAGCACAGATACGCAGTATTTT. This rearrangement joins TRBV4-1 to TRBJ2-3; 7 bases map to TRBD2. The CDR3 is 16 residues long. CDR1 and CDR2 (germline): MGHRA, YSYEKL. With V trimmed by 2 bases and J by 0 bases, 5 bases remained unmatched.

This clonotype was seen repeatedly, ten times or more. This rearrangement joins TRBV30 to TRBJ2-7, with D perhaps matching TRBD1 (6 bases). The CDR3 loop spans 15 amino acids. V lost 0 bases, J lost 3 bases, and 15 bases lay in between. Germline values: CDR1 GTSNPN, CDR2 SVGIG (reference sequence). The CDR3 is CAWSVKAGVGYEQYF. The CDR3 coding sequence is TGTGCCTGGAGTGTAAAGGCAGGGGTGGGCTACGAGCAGTACTTC.

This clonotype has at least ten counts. CDR3: CASSEIFGQRRTEAFF. The CDR3 coding sequence is TGTGCCAGCAGTGAAATTTTCGGACAGAGGAGGACTGAAGCTTTCTTT. The chain joins TRBV6-1 to TRBJ1-1; D may be TRBD1 (6 bases). Per the germline V gene, CDR1 is MNHNS and CDR2 is SASEGT. Trimming took off 2 bases at V and 5 bases at J, with 18 bases between the two ends. The CDR3 has 16 amino acids.

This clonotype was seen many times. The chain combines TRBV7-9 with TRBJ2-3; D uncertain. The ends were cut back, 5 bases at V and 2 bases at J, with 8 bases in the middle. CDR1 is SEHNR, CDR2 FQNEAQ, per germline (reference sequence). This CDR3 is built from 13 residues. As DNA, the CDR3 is TGTGCCAGCAGCAGGTCCAACACAGATACGCAGTATTTT. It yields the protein CASSRSNTDTQYF.

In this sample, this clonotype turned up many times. CDR3 bases: TGTGCCTGGAGTTTGGGGACTTCACCCCTCCACTTT. Encoded protein: CAWSLGTSPLHF. The chain is built from TRBV30 and TRBJ1-6; weak D call: TRBD1 (5 bases). The CDR3 covers 12 residues. Germline assignment: CDR1 GTSNPN and CDR2 SVGIG (reference sequence). V lost 2 bases and J 9 bases, leaving 8 bases between the germline ends.

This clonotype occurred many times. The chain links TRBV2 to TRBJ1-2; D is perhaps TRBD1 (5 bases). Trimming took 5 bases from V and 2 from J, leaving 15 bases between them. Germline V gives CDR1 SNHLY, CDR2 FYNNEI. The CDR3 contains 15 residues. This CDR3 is CASSTSRQGNYGYTF. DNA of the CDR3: TGTGCCAGCAGTACCTCCCGGCAGGGAAACTATGGCTACACCTTC.

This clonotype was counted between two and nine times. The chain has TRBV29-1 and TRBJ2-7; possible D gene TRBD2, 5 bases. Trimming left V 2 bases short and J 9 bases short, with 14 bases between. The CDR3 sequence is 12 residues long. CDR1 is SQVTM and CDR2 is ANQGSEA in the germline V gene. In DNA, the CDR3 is TGCAGCGTTGAAAAGGACCCCGAGGGGCAGTACTTC. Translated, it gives CSVEKDPEGQYF.

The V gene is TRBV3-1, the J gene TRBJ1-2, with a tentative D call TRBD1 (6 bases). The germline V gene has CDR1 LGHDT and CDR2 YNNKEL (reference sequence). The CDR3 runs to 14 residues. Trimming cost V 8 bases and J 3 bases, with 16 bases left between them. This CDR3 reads CASHAQGGDYGYTF. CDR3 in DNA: TGTGCCAGCCATGCTCAAGGGGGAGACTATGGCTACACCTTC.